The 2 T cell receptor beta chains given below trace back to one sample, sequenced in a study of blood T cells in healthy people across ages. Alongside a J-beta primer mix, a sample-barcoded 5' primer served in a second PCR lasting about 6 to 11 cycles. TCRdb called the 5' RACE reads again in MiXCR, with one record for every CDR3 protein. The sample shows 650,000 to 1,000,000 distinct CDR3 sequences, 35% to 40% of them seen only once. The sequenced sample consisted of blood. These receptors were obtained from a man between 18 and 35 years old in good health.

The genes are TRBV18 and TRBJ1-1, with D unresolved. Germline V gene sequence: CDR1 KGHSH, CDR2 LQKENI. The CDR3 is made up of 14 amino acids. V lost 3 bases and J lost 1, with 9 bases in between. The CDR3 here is CASSPALKNTEAFF. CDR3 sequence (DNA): TGTGCCAGCTCACCCGCTCTTAAGAACACTGAAGCTTTCTTT.

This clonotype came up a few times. CDR3 region: CASSLVAGIAKNIQYF. As DNA, the CDR3 is TGTGCCAGCAGCTTAGTGGCGGGAATAGCCAAAAACATTCAGTACTTC. The chain carries TRBV11-2 and TRBJ2-4; possible D gene TRBD2, 6 bases. This CDR3 is 16 amino acids long. V was shortened by 1 base and J by 0 bases, with 10 bases between the two germline ends. The germline V gene encodes CDR1 SGHAT and CDR2 FQNNGV.